Here is one T cell receptor (beta chain) with its context. This sample was taken from a study of CD8+CD57+ T cells in acquired aplastic anemia. Selection for sequencing was limited to patients who had shown CD8+CD57+ cell expansion by flow cytometry. Researchers used genomic DNA as the template to profile TCR beta VDJ and CDR3. TCRdb reprocessed the reads via MiXCR and lists one record per CDR3 protein. Among fewer than 300,000 distinct CDR3 sequences listed, 82% were seen once. This CDR3 spans 17 amino acids. Losses at the gene ends were 3 bases for V and 13 bases for J; bases not matched to a gene: 18. CDR1 is SGHTA and CDR2 is FQGNSA in the germline V gene.

The TCR originated in a human donor with aplastic anemia. The specimen sequenced was sorted CD4+, CD8+, or CD8+CD57+ T cells (not recorded which) from PBMCs. V usage is TRBV7-2 and J usage is TRBJ1-6; 7 bases align to TRBD1. The CDR3 region has the DNA TGTGCCAGCAGCTTGGCAGGGGGGGCCGCCTATAACTACCCCCTCCACTTT. Its protein is CASSLAGGAAYNYPLHF.